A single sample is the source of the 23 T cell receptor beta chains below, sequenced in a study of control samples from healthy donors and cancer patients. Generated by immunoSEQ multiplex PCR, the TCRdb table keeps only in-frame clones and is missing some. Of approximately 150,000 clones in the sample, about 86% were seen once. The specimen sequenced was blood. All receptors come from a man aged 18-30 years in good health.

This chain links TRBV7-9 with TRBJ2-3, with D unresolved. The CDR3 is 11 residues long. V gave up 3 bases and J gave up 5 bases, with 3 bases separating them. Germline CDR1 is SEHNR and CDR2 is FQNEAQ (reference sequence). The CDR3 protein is CASSFRDTQYF. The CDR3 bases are TGTGCCAGCAGCTTTAGAGATACGCAGTATTTT.

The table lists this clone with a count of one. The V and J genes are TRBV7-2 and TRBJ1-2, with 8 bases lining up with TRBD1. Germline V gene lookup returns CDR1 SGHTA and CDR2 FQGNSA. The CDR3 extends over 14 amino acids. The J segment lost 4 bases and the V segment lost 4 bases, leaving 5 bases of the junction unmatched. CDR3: CASSSDRGGYGYTF. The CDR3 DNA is TGTGCCAGCAGCTCTGACAGGGGTGGCTATGGCTACACCTTC. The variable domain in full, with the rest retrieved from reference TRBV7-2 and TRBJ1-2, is GAGVSQSPSNKVTEKGKDVELRCDPISGHTALYWYRQSLGQGLEFLIYFQGNSAPDKSGLPSDRFSAERTGGSVSTLTIQRTQQEDSAVYLCASSSDRGGYGYTFGSGTRLTVV.

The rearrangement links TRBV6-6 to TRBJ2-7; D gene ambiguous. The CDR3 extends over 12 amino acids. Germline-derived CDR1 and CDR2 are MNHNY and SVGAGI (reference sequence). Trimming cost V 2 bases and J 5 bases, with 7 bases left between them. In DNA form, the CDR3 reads TGTGCCAGCAGTTACAACCAGGACGAGCAGTACTTC. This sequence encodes CASSYNQDEQYF.

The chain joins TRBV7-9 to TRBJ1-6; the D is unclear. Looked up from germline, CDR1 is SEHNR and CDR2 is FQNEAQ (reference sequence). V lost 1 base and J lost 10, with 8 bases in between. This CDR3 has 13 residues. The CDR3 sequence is CASSLESRSPLHF. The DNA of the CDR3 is TGTGCCAGCAGCTTAGAGAGTCGGTCACCCCTCCACTTT.

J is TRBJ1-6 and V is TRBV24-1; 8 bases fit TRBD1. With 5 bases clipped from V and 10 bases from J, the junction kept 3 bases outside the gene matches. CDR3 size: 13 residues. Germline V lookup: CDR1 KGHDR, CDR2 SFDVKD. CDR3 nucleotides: TGTGCCACCAGTGCGGCAGGGGGCTCACCCCTCCACTTT. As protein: CATSAAGGSPLHF.

The CDR3 nucleotides read TGTGCCAGCAGTTACGAAGGGGGCTACACTGAAGCTTTCTTT. Its protein is CASSYEGGYTEAFF. J is TRBJ1-1 and V is TRBV6-5, with 7 bases matching TRBD1. CDR1 and CDR2 (germline): MNHEY, SVGAGI. V trimming: 2 bases; J trimming: 3 bases; junction bases outside the gene matches: 3. The CDR3 has 14 amino acids.

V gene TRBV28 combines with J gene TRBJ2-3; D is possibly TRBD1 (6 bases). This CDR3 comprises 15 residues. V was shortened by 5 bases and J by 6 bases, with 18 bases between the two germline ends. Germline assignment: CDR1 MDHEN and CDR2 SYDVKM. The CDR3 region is CASSPQGFYRDTQYF. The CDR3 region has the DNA TGTGCCAGCAGTCCTCAGGGGTTCTATCGGGATACGCAGTATTTT.

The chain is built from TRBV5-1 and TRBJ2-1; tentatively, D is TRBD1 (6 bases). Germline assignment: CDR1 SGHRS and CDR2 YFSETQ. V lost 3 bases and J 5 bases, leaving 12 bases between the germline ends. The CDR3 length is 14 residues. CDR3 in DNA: TGCGCCAGCAGCTGGGGGACACCCAACAATGAGCAGTTCTTC. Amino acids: CASSWGTPNNEQFF.

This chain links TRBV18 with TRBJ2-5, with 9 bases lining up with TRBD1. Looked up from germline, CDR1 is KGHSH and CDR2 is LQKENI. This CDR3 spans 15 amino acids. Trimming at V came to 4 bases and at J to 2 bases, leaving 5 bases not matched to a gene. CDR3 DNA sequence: TGTGCCAGCTCACGGGGGACAGGGACACAAGAGACCCAGTACTTC. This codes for CASSRGTGTQETQYF.

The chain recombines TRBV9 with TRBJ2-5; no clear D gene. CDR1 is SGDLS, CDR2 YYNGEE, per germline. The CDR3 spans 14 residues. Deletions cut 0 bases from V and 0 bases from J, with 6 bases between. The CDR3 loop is CASSVEPDQETQYF. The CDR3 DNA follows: TGTGCCAGCAGCGTAGAACCGGACCAAGAGACCCAGTACTTC.

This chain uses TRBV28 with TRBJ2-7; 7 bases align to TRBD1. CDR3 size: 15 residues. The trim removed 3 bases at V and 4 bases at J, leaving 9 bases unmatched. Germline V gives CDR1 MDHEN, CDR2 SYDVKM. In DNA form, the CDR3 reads TGTGCCAGCAGTTTGAGTTTTCTCAGGGGGTACGAGCAGTACTTC. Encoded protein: CASSLSFLRGYEQYF. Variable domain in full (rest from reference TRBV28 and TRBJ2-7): DVKVTQSSRYLVKRTGEKVFLECVQDMDHENMFWYRQDPGLGLRLIYFSYDVKMKEKGDIPEGYSVSREKKERFSLILESASTNQTSMYLCASSLSFLRGYEQYFGPGTRLTVT.

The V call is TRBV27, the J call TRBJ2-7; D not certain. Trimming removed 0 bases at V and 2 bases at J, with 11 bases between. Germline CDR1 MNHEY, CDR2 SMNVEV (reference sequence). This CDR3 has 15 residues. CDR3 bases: TGTGCCAGCAGTTTATCGTCCGGGCCTACCTACGAGCAGTACTTC. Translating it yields CASSLSSGPTYEQYF.

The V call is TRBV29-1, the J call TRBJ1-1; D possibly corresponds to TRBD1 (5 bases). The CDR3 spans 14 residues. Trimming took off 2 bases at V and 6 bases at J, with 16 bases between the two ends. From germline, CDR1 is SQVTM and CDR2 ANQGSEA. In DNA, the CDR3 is TGCAGCGTTGAACAGGGAGAACATTTTGCTGAAGCTTTCTTT. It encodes CSVEQGEHFAEAFF.

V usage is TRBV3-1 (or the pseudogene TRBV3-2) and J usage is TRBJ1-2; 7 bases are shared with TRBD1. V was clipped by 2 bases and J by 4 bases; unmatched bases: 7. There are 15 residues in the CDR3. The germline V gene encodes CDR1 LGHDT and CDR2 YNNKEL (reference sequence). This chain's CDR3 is CASSQLTDRTYGYTF. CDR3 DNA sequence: TGTGCCAGCAGCCAATTAACGGACAGGACCTATGGCTACACCTTC.

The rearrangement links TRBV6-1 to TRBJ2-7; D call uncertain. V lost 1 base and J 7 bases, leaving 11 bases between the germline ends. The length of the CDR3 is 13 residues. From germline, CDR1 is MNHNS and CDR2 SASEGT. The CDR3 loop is CASSEEVLLEQYF. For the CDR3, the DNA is TGTGCCAGCAGTGAAGAGGTCCTCCTAGAGCAGTACTTC.

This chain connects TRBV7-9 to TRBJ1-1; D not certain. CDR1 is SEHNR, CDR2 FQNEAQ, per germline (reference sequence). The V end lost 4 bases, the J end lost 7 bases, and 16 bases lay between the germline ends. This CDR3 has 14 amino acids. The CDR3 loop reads CASSSVSGNLEAFF. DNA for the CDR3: TGTGCCAGCAGCTCTGTCTCGGGGAACCTTGAAGCTTTCTTT.

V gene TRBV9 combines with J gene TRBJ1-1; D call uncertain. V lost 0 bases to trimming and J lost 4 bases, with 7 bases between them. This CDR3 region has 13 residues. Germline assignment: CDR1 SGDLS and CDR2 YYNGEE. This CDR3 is CASSVGYSTEAFF. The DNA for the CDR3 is TGTGCCAGCAGCGTAGGGTATAGCACTGAAGCTTTCTTT.

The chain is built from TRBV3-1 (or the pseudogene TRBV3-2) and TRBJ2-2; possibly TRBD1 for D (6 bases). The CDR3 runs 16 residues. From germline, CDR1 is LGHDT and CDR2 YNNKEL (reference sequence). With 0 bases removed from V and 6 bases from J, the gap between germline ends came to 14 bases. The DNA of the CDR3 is TGTGCCAGCAGCCAAGATCTAGGGGGTCGGGCCGGGGAGCTGTTTTTT. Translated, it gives CASSQDLGGRAGELFF.

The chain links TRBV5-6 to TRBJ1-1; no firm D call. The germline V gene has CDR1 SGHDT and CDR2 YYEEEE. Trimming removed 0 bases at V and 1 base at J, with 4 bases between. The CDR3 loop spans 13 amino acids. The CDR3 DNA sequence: TGTGCCAGCAGCTTGGCTCCGAACACTGAAGCTTTCTTT. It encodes CASSLAPNTEAFF.

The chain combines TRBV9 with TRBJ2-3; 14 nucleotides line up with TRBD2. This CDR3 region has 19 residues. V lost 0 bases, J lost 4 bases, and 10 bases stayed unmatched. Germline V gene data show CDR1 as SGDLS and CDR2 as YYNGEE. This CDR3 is CASSVGLAGGPFPPDTQYF. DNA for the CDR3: TGTGCCAGCAGCGTAGGACTAGCGGGGGGGCCCTTTCCCCCAGATACGCAGTATTTT.

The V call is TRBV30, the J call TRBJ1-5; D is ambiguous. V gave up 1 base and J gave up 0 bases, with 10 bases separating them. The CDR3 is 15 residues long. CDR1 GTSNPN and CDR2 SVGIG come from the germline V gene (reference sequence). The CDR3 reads CAWSETVHSNQPQHF. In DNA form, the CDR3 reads TGTGCCTGGAGTGAAACGGTACATAGCAATCAGCCCCAGCATTTT. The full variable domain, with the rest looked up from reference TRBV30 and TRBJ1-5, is SQTIHQWPATLVQPVGSPLSLECTVEGTSNPNLYWYRQAAGRGLQLLFYSVGIGQISSEVPQNLSASRPQDRQFILSSKKLLLSDSGFYLCAWSETVHSNQPQHFGDGTRLSIL.

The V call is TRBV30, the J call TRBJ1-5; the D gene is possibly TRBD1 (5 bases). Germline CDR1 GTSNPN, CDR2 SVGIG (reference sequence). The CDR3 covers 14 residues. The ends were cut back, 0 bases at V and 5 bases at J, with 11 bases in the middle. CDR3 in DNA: TGTGCCTGGAGTGTAGGGGATCTGGATCAGCCCCAGCATTTT. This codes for CAWSVGDLDQPQHF.

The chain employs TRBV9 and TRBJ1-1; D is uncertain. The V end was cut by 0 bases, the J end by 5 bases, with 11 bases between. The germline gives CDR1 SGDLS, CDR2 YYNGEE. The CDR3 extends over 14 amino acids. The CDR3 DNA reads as TGTGCCAGCAGCGTAGGGGCAGGCCGGACTGAAGCTTTCTTT. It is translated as CASSVGAGRTEAFF.